A single sample gave rise to the 22 T cell receptor beta chains below, sequenced in a study of blood T cell repertoires in COVID-19. Repertoires were generated with immunoSEQ multiplex PCR, while TCRdb's copy carries only in-frame clones and drops some. The table lists 650,000 to 800,000 clones, 80% to 90% of them singletons. The sample comprised peripheral blood. The receptors originated from a woman aged 18-29 years with acute or convalescent COVID-19.

The J gene is TRBJ2-5, the V gene TRBV6-5; tentatively, D is TRBD2 (5 bases). This CDR3 is built from 15 residues. Trimming cost V 5 bases and J 3 bases, with 16 bases left between them. Germline-derived CDR1 and CDR2 are MNHEY and SVGAGI. CDR3 sequence reads: CASSTGLRLKETQYF. The CDR3 DNA reads TGTGCCAGCAGTACTGGACTCAGACTCAAAGAGACCCAGTACTTC.

The chain links TRBV3-1 (or the pseudogene TRBV3-2) to TRBJ1-5; 11 bases align to TRBD1. Trimming cost V 5 bases and J 1 base; bases outside gene matches: 7. Germline V gene sequence: CDR1 LGHDT, CDR2 YNNKEL (reference sequence). The CDR3 spans 17 residues. CDR3 nucleotides: TGTGCCAGCAGCAACTCGGGACAGGGGGGGAGCAATCAGCCCCAGCATTTT. Its translation is CASSNSGQGGSNQPQHF.

This chain links TRBV13 with TRBJ2-7; 7 bases are shared with TRBD1. J was trimmed by 7 bases and V by 4 bases; bases with no gene match: 4. The CDR3 covers 12 residues. Germline CDR1 is PRHDT and CDR2 is FYEKMQ (reference sequence). CDR3: CASSSTGREQYF. CDR3 DNA sequence: TGTGCCAGCAGCTCGACAGGGCGAGAGCAGTACTTC.

The chain is built from TRBV7-9 and TRBJ2-7; D is perhaps TRBD2 (7 bases). Germline V gives CDR1 SEHNR, CDR2 FQNEAQ (reference sequence). Trimming took off 6 bases at V and 4 bases at J, with 16 bases between the two ends. The CDR3 is 14 amino acids. The CDR3 region has the DNA TGTGCCAGCAGGCTGGGGGGGCTAGAGTACGAGCAGTACTTC. Translating it yields CASRLGGLEYEQYF. The full variable domain, in which reference TRBV7-9 and TRBJ2-7 provide the parts outside the CDR3, is DTGVSQNPRHKITKRGQNVTFRCDPISEHNRLYWYRQTLGQGPEFLTYFQNEAQLEKSRLLSDRFSAERPKGSFSTLEIQRTEQGDSAMYLCASRLGGLEYEQYFGPGTRLTVT.

This chain joins TRBV6-2 or TRBV6-3 and TRBJ1-6, with 8 bases matching TRBD1. V lost 0 bases, J lost 10 bases, and 8 bases stayed unmatched. This CDR3 has 16 amino acids. Germline V lookup: CDR1 MNHEY, CDR2 SVGEGT. The CDR3 loop reads CASSYSTRTGNSPLHF. The CDR3 DNA reads TGTGCCAGCAGTTACTCGACCCGGACAGGGAACTCACCCCTCCACTTT.

The CDR3 region is CASSQPSMTGNQPQHF. The CDR3 bases are TGCGCCAGCAGCCAGCCCTCCATGACAGGTAATCAGCCCCAGCATTTT. The gene calls are TRBV4-1 and TRBJ1-5, with D possibly being TRBD1 (6 bases). V lost 3 bases and J 4 bases, leaving 16 bases between the germline ends. The germline V gene has CDR1 MGHRA and CDR2 YSYEKL. This CDR3 has 16 residues.

The rearrangement joins TRBV7-9 to TRBJ1-1; D is unclear. This CDR3 is built from 14 residues. Trimming cost V 5 bases and J 7 bases, with 17 bases left between them. Looked up from germline, CDR1 is SEHNR and CDR2 is FQNEAQ (reference sequence). CDR3 protein: CASSHRNKEDEAFF. CDR3 DNA sequence: TGTGCCAGCAGCCACCGCAATAAGGAGGATGAAGCTTTCTTT.

The chain uses TRBV4-2 and TRBJ2-7; a possible D gene is TRBD1 (6 bases). Trimming shortened V by 0 bases and J by 3 bases, and 12 bases separated the two germline ends. CDR1 and CDR2 from the germline V gene are LGHNA and YNFKEQ. This CDR3 spans 15 amino acids. The CDR3 reads CASSQDLRQDYEQYF. For the CDR3, the DNA is TGTGCCAGCAGCCAAGATTTAAGACAGGACTACGAGCAGTACTTC.

The gene calls are TRBV12-3 or TRBV12-4 and TRBJ2-5; TRBD2 aligns across 9 bases. This CDR3 comprises 13 residues. V lost 8 bases and J lost 2; bases outside the gene matches: 3. CDR3 residues: CASGGRGQETQYF. The DNA for the CDR3 is TGTGCCAGCGGCGGGAGGGGGCAAGAGACCCAGTACTTC.

This chain links TRBV5-1 with TRBJ2-3; 10 bases are shared with TRBD1. V lost 2 bases to trimming and J lost 3 bases; unmatched junction nucleotides: 6. CDR1 and CDR2 from the germline V gene are SGHRS and YFSETQ. The CDR3 runs to 16 residues. CDR3 region: CASSFKTGGRTDTQYF. The CDR3 nucleotides are TGCGCCAGCAGCTTTAAGACAGGGGGCAGGACAGATACGCAGTATTTT.

The rearrangement uses TRBV3-1 (or the pseudogene TRBV3-2) and TRBJ2-7; 14 bases align to TRBD2. Per germline, CDR1 LGHDT and CDR2 YNNKEL (reference sequence). With 5 bases clipped from V and 3 bases from J, the junction kept 3 bases outside the gene matches. The CDR3 is 15 residues long. This CDR3 reads CASSYGLAGGYEQYF. The DNA of the CDR3 is TGTGCCAGCAGCTACGGACTAGCGGGGGGCTACGAGCAGTACTTC.

The chain employs TRBV2 and TRBJ1-2; perhaps TRBD1 as D (6 bases). This CDR3 is 11 amino acids long. Germline lookup yields CDR1 SNHLY and CDR2 FYNNEI. V gave up 8 bases and J gave up 8 bases, with 12 bases separating them. Here the CDR3 reads CASDGGLGYTF. The CDR3, as DNA: TGTGCCAGCGACGGGGGGCTGGGCTACACCTTC.

The rearrangement uses TRBV4-1 and TRBJ2-1, with 7 positions matching TRBD2. This CDR3 comprises 16 residues. The J segment lost 7 bases and the V segment lost 3 bases, leaving 12 bases of the junction unmatched. Germline V gene sequence: CDR1 MGHRA, CDR2 YSYEKL. The CDR3, as DNA: TGCGCCAGCAGCCAGAAAGCGGGACCGTTTGGGAATGAGCAGTTCTTC. It translates to CASSQKAGPFGNEQFF.

J is TRBJ1-2 and V is TRBV12-3 or TRBV12-4, with unresolved D. Trimming removed 3 bases from V and 3 bases from J, with 5 bases in between. The CDR3 consists of 12 residues. The CDR3 DNA sequence: TGTGCCAGCAGTTTCGTCGACTATGGCTACACCTTC. It yields the protein CASSFVDYGYTF.

V and J are TRBV2 and TRBJ2-1, with D maybe TRBD1 (6 bases). Deletions cut 4 bases from V and 8 bases from J, with 15 bases between. Germline loops: CDR1 SNHLY, CDR2 FYNNEI. The CDR3 is made up of 14 amino acids. The CDR3 sequence is CASSGRGGRDEQFF. CDR3 sequence (DNA): TGTGCCAGCAGTGGACGAGGGGGTAGGGATGAGCAGTTCTTC.

This clone was counted a few times. The rearrangement uses TRBV24-1 and TRBJ2-1; TRBD1 aligns across 9 bases. V lost 4 bases to trimming and J lost 8 bases; unmatched junction nucleotides: 11. CDR1 KGHDR and CDR2 SFDVKD come from the germline V gene. The CDR3 runs to 16 residues. CDR3 sequence: CATSEPGTGLLDEQFF. CDR3 DNA sequence: TGTGCCACCAGTGAGCCCGGGACAGGGTTATTGGATGAGCAGTTCTTC.

This chain links TRBV7-2 with TRBJ1-4; tentative D call: TRBD1 (5 bases). Trimming removed 4 bases from V and 7 bases from J, with 16 bases in between. Germline loops: CDR1 SGHTA, CDR2 FQGNSA. CDR3 length: 15 residues. The chain's CDR3 is CASSSPLWRGEKLFF. In DNA form, the CDR3 reads TGTGCCAGCAGCTCCCCGCTGTGGAGGGGTGAAAAACTGTTTTTT.

This chain links TRBV9 with TRBJ2-1; a possible D gene is TRBD2 (5 bases). The CDR3 runs 14 residues. V shed 0 bases and J shed 6 bases, with 10 bases lying between them. Germline values: CDR1 SGDLS, CDR2 YYNGEE. The CDR3 spells CASSVGQGSNEQFF. The CDR3 DNA follows: TGTGCCAGCAGCGTAGGGCAAGGGAGCAATGAGCAGTTCTTC.

The V and J genes are TRBV3-1 (or the pseudogene TRBV3-2) and TRBJ2-4; TRBD2 aligns across 8 bases. The ends lost 4 bases at V and 0 bases at J; junction bases unmatched: 5. The CDR3 is 16 amino acids. Germline V lookup: CDR1 LGHDT, CDR2 YNNKEL (reference sequence). The CDR3 here is CASSPLSGGAKNIQYF. The CDR3 bases are TGTGCCAGCAGCCCCCTGAGCGGGGGAGCCAAAAACATTCAGTACTTC.

This clone was seen only once. V is TRBV4-1 and J is TRBJ2-1; TRBD2 might be the D (5 bases). The CDR3 covers 17 residues. In germline, CDR1 is MGHRA, CDR2 YSYEKL. With 0 bases removed from V and 2 bases from J, the gap between germline ends came to 14 bases. CDR3 in amino acids: CASSQEEPISAYNEQFF. DNA of the CDR3: TGCGCCAGCAGCCAAGAGGAGCCGATTAGCGCCTACAATGAGCAGTTCTTC.

This clone occurred once. The J gene is TRBJ1-2, the V gene TRBV11-2, with TRBD1 identical over 7 bases. Trimming at V came to 6 bases and at J to 5 bases, leaving 12 bases not matched to a gene. CDR1 and CDR2 from the germline V gene are SGHAT and FQNNGV. The CDR3 is 15 amino acids. As DNA, the CDR3 is TGTGCCAGCAGGCCGCCATTCGACAGGGATTATGGCTACACCTTC. Translated, it gives CASRPPFDRDYGYTF.

V gene TRBV4-1 combines with J gene TRBJ1-5; no clear D. Germline V gene data show CDR1 as MGHRA and CDR2 as YSYEKL. V was shortened by 3 bases and J by 5 bases, with 11 bases between the two germline ends. The CDR3 has 14 amino acids. CDR3 bases: TGCGCCAGCAGCCATATAGGAGCGGATCAGCCCCAGCATTTT. It codes for CASSHIGADQPQHF.